This T cell receptor beta chain derives from a study of immune cell composition in non-small cell lung cancer. Study conclusions and caveats: Tumour-reactive clones were not shown to match dominant in vivo tumour clones. TIL tumour reactivity correlated with maximal tumour-associated clone frequency in adenocarcinoma. No significant correlation existed between pack-years smoked and tumour clonality.

The normal lung sample lay at least 3 cm, and maximally far, from the tumour. Comments on this clone: The antigen remains undetermined.

Only in-frame clones appear in the TCRdb table, and some are missing; sequencing was by immunoSEQ multiplex PCR. The table includes around 6,600 clones, about four fifths detected once. The CDR3 covers 13 residues. Germline loops: CDR1 SNHLY, CDR2 FYNNEI. Unmatched junction bases numbered 7, after V lost 8 bases and J lost 3 bases. The chain is built from TRBV2 and TRBJ2-7; TRBD1 agrees at 7 bases. Specimen: non-adjacent lung tissue. The receptor was derived from a human donor with non-small cell lung cancer. CDR3 coding DNA: TGTGCCAGCCGCCGGGACAGAGACTACGAGCAGTACTTC. It specifies CASRRDRDYEQYF.